This paragraph reports one TCR beta chain. A single count supports this clone. It lacks a known antigen. A read error may produce the germline difference seen at one junction end. Whole blood was collected in K2EDTA tubes by collaborating institutions according to the institutions' own protocols. Collaborator samples were shipped for TCRbeta analysis as frozen whole blood, isolated PBMCs, or DNA extracted from either sample type. TCRbeta CDR3 regions were amplified from genomic DNA by means of the immunoSEQ Assay, a bias-controlled multiplex PCR. The original methods were these. Nucleated cell counts per sample were estimated from amplification of reference gene primers within the assay. To quantify the absolute abundance of each unique TCRbeta CDR3 rearrangement, sequence reads were collapsed and filtered. For each sample, productive Simpson clonality was calculated as the square root of Simpson's diversity index across productive rearrangements. Entries here come from immuneACCESS through TCRdb and include only in-frame sequences with V and J called. Some clones fail to appear in such tables; in the studies checked, an unresolved V gene covers under half of the shortfall, and the cause of the remainder is unknown. The V and J calls and clone size were taken over from that table, and D and trimming were inferred from the DNA. The sample table lists 120,000 to 150,000 clones, around four fifths of them with a count of one. Clones ranked in the top ten supply around 40% of the sample.

Based on the germline V gene (reference sequence), the CDR1 and CDR2 sequences are SSHAT and FNYEAQ. The CDR3 runs 16 amino acids, cysteine and phenylalanine included. CDR3 DNA only is kept here, 48 bases in frame from base 1. These data come from a study of blood T cell repertoires in COVID-19 (dated by TCRdb to about 2020). About the full investigation: Samples covering the acute and convalescent phases of COVID-19 were provided by collaborators in the United States, Italy and Spain. The material from the prospective study consisted of cDNA or gDNA derived from T cells, B-cell-depleted T cells, or PBMCs. Subjects who had been exposed to COVID-19, were actively infected with it, or had recovered from it provided the deeply sampled blood TCRbeta repertoires that made up the dataset. A freely available public database, intended as a resource for researchers studying the immune response to SARS-CoV-2, is where the repertoires were released. The samples were drawn from the first 160 participants of the ongoing ImmuneRACE study and from 1,254 subjects provided by 6 global collaborators. Sample metadata almost always included a de-identified subject ID, COVID-19 status, age in years and sex. Where HLA class I and class II types were available, the types were taken from metadata supplied by the sample provider, not from assay-based typing. What the research found in general, with its limitations: The quantity of clinical and demographic metadata differed by source and by participant and was supplied without curation.

Here the chain combines TRBV7-7 and TRBJ2-1, and 10 junction bases match TRBD1. The sequencing sample was made of peripheral blood. The TCR comes from a human donor in a cohort sampled during active COVID-19. The CDR3 protein is CASSLLGQGSYNEQFF. The nucleotide sequence reads as follows: TGTGCTAGCAGCCTATTGGGACAGGGGAGTTACAATGAGCAGTTCTTC.